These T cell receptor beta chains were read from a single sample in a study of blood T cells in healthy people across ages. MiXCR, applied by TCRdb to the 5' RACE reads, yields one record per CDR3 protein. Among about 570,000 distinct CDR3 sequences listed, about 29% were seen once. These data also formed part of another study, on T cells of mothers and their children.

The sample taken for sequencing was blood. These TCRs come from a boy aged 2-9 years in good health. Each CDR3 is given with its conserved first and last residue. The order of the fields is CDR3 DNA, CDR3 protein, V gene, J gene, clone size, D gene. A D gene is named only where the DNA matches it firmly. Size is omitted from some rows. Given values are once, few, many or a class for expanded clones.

DNA: TGCAGCGTTGAGGCGGGACAGGGCTTCTTTGTCGGCTACACCTTC; CDR3: CSVEAGQGFFVGYTF; V: TRBV29-1; J: TRBJ1-2; size: NA; D: TRBD1
DNA: TGTGCCAGTACCGCCGGGACAGGGGGTACTGAAGCTTTCTTT; CDR3: CASTAGTGGTEAFF; V: TRBV19; J: TRBJ1-1; size: few; D: TRBD1
DNA: TGTGCCAGCAGCTTAAACAGCGTCGGGTATTTT; CDR3: CASSLNSVGYF; V: TRBV7-2; J: TRBJ2-3; size: few; D: NA
DNA: TGTGCCAGCAGTTACTCCGGGGGCGATTCACCCCTCCACTTT; CDR3: CASSYSGGDSPLHF; V: TRBV6-2/TRBV6-3; J: TRBJ1-6; size: few; D: NA
DNA: TGTGCCAGCAGGAGACTAGCGGGGTCAGCCTACGAGCAGTACTTC; CDR3: CASRRLAGSAYEQYF; V: TRBV7-2; J: TRBJ2-7; size: few; D: TRBD2
DNA: TGCAGTGCTACTAGCGGACAAGAGACCCAGTACTTC; CDR3: CSATSGQETQYF; V: TRBV20-1; J: TRBJ2-5; size: NA; D: TRBD2
DNA: TGTGCCAGCAGTTGGACAGGCGCAACTAATGAAAAACTGTTTTTT; CDR3: CASSWTGATNEKLFF; V: TRBV12-3/TRBV12-4; J: TRBJ1-4; size: many; D: TRBD1
DNA: TGTGCTAATGGGTGGGACGCAGACTACGAGCAGTACTTC; CDR3: CANGWDADYEQYF; V: TRBV12-5; J: TRBJ2-7; size: NA; D: NA
DNA: TGTGCCAGCTCACCGAGGGGACTAGTCGGTCGAGAGACCCAGTACTTC; CDR3: CASSPRGLVGRETQYF; V: TRBV18; J: TRBJ2-5; size: few; D: TRBD2
DNA: TGCAGTGCTAGAGACCTTACTAGCGGGAGGGCCTACGGGGAGCTGTTTTTT; CDR3: CSARDLTSGRAYGELFF; V: TRBV20-1; J: TRBJ2-2; size: few; D: TRBD2
DNA: TGTGCCTGGAGTGTATCTGCCCCGGCCACAGATACGCAGTATTTT; CDR3: CAWSVSAPATDTQYF; V: TRBV30; J: TRBJ2-3; size: NA; D: NA
DNA: TGTGCCAGCAGCACCGGGTACGGGACAGGGGAATCCGGGGCCAACGTCCTGACTTTC; CDR3: CASSTGYGTGESGANVLTF; V: TRBV7-9; J: TRBJ2-6; size: few; D: TRBD1
DNA: TGTGCCTGGAGTGCAGGACAGCAAGAGACCCAGTACTTC; CDR3: CAWSAGQQETQYF; V: TRBV30; J: TRBJ2-5; size: NA; D: NA
DNA: TGCAGTGTTCCGGGGACAAAGTCCTACAATGAGCAGTTCTTC; CDR3: CSVPGTKSYNEQFF; V: TRBV20-1; J: TRBJ2-1; size: NA; D: NA
DNA: TGTGCCAGCAGTTTACGGTATCGTCCCTACGAGCAGTACTTC; CDR3: CASSLRYRPYEQYF; V: TRBV12-3/TRBV12-4; J: TRBJ2-7; size: NA; D: NA
DNA: TGCGCCAGCAGCCAAGATCTGGCACTTTCCTTCTACGAGCAGTACTTC; CDR3: CASSQDLALSFYEQYF; V: TRBV4-3; J: TRBJ2-7; size: NA; D: NA
DNA: TGTGCCAGCAGCCCGAAAGGAACGGGAGATGGATACGAGCAGCACTTC; CDR3: CASSPKGTGDGYEQHF; V: TRBV5-6; J: TRBJ2-7; size: NA; D: NA
DNA: TGTGCCAGCAGACCGGGACGACAGGAAGAGACCCAGTACTTC; CDR3: CASRPGRQEETQYF; V: TRBV12-3/TRBV12-4; J: TRBJ2-5; size: NA; D: NA
DNA: TGTGCCAGCAGTCAACCCGGGACTAGCGAGAATGAGCAGTTCTTC; CDR3: CASSQPGTSENEQFF; V: TRBV12-3/TRBV12-4; J: TRBJ2-1; size: NA; D: TRBD2
DNA: TGTGCCAGCAGTGATCGGCAGGACTTCCAAGAGACCCAGTACTTC; CDR3: CASSDRQDFQETQYF; V: TRBV25-1; J: TRBJ2-5; size: few; D: NA
DNA: TGTGCCAGCAGCTCCGGGACTAGCGCCCACCCTATCGCCCCCTACGAGCAGTACTTC; CDR3: CASSSGTSAHPIAPYEQYF; V: TRBV11-2; J: TRBJ2-7; size: NA; D: TRBD2
DNA: TGTGCCAGCTCAACTGCGGGGAATGGAGAGACCCAGTACTTC; CDR3: CASSTAGNGETQYF; V: TRBV18; J: TRBJ2-5; size: NA; D: NA
DNA: TGCGCCAGCAGCTTGGACCCCGTTGGCAGGGGGCACGAGACCCAGTACTTC; CDR3: CASSLDPVGRGHETQYF; V: TRBV5-1; J: TRBJ2-5; size: NA; D: TRBD1
DNA: TGTGCCAGTAGTGCCGGGACCGGGGAAAAACTGTTTTTT; CDR3: CASSAGTGEKLFF; V: TRBV19; J: TRBJ1-4; size: NA; D: NA
DNA: TGCGCCAGCAGCCAAAAAAAACTCCGGGACTATCTTAAAGAGACCCAGTACTTC; CDR3: CASSQKKLRDYLKETQYF; V: TRBV4-1; J: TRBJ2-5; size: few; D: TRBD2
DNA: TGTGCCAGCAGCTTAGTTGAGGGGAATGAGCAGTTCTTC; CDR3: CASSLVEGNEQFF; V: TRBV7-6; J: TRBJ2-1; size: NA; D: NA
DNA: TGTGCCAGCAGTTTTTTGGACAGGGGGGAGACCCAGTACTTC; CDR3: CASSFLDRGETQYF; V: TRBV12-3/TRBV12-4; J: TRBJ2-5; size: NA; D: TRBD1
DNA: TGCAGCGTGGAAACAGGAGGCGAGCAGTACTTC; CDR3: CSVETGGEQYF; V: TRBV29-1; J: TRBJ2-7; size: NA; D: NA
DNA: TGCGCCAGCAGCCACTCAGACAGACCCTACGAGCAGTACTTC; CDR3: CASSHSDRPYEQYF; V: TRBV4-3; J: TRBJ2-7; size: NA; D: NA
DNA: TGTGCCATCAGTGCTAGCGGGCTCACAGATACGCAGTATTTT; CDR3: CAISASGLTDTQYF; V: TRBV10-3; J: TRBJ2-3; size: few; D: TRBD2
DNA: TGTGCCAGCAGGGCGGGACGGAAGAACACTGAAGCTTTCTTT; CDR3: CASRAGRKNTEAFF; V: TRBV12-3/TRBV12-4; J: TRBJ1-1; size: NA; D: NA
DNA: TGTGCCAGCAGCTTGGGACAGGGGGCTGAAAAACTGTTTTTT; CDR3: CASSLGQGAEKLFF; V: TRBV5-5; J: TRBJ1-4; size: many; D: TRBD1
DNA: TGCAGCGTTGTTAGCTTTGGCAATGAGCAGTTCTTC; CDR3: CSVVSFGNEQFF; V: TRBV29-1; J: TRBJ2-1; size: few; D: NA
DNA: TGTGCCAGCAGCTTGGCATCGGAGCTGTTTTTT; CDR3: CASSLASELFF; V: TRBV5-6; J: TRBJ2-2; size: few; D: NA
DNA: TGTGCCAGCAGCTTCACGCAGGGTTGGGGGAAAGAGACCCAGTACTTC; CDR3: CASSFTQGWGKETQYF; V: TRBV7-9; J: TRBJ2-5; size: NA; D: NA